Listed below are T cell receptor beta chains from one sample, sequenced in a study of T cell responses to AZD1222 COVID-19 vaccine. Measured with immunoSEQ multiplex PCR; TCRdb has only the in-frame clones, and not every one. The data contain over 110,000 clones, almost 95% of them singletons. This material consisted of peripheral blood, taken 28 days after the second AZD1222 dose. Receptor source: an adult who received the AZD1222 COVID-19 vaccine. Both conserved end residues are part of each CDR3. Each record gives: J gene, clone size, D gene, V gene, CDR3 protein, CDR3 DNA. A D gene is named only where the DNA matches it firmly. The listing skips clone size in some rows; elsewhere it reads once, few, many or a size class.

>TRBJ2-1|.|TRBD2|TRBV6-4
CASSDSAGGDEQFF
TGTGCCAGCAGTGACTCGGCGGGAGGGGATGAGCAGTTCTTC
>TRBJ2-5|few|.|TRBV10-1
CASSWSPGETQYF
TGCGCCAGCAGCTGGTCGCCCGGGGAGACCCAGTACTTC
>TRBJ2-1|.|TRBD2|TRBV7-9
CASSLDSGRYNEQFF
TGTGCCAGCAGCCTTGATAGCGGGCGCTACAATGAGCAGTTCTTC
>TRBJ1-5|.|.|TRBV6-5
CASSHYTTNQPQHF
TGTGCCAGCAGTCACTATACAACGAATCAGCCCCAGCATTTT
>TRBJ1-2|.|.|TRBV5-5
CASSLKPDGYTF
TGTGCCAGCAGTTTAAAGCCAGATGGCTACACCTTC
>TRBJ1-4|.|.|TRBV27
CASSLSPPRAGEKLFF
TGTGCCAGCAGTTTATCCCCCCCGAGGGCGGGCGAAAAACTGTTTTTT
>TRBJ2-3|.|.|TRBV3-1/TRBV3-2
CASGKSWNTQYF
TGTGCCAGCGGAAAATCTTGGAATACGCAGTATTTT
>TRBJ1-1|once|.|TRBV6-6
CASSYPEPNTEAFF
TGTGCCAGCAGTTACCCGGAACCGAACACTGAAGCTTTCTTT
>TRBJ1-2|.|TRBD1|TRBV6-5
CASSSYNRGGYTF
TGTGCCAGCAGTTCCTATAACAGGGGCGGCTACACCTTC
>TRBJ2-7|.|.|TRBV2
CASSEDPKLESSYEQYF
TGTGCCAGCAGTGAAGACCCGAAACTAGAGAGCTCCTACGAGCAGTACTTC
>TRBJ1-1|.|TRBD1|TRBV5-1
CASSLPPPTGEGMYTEAFF
TGCGCCAGCAGCCTACCTCCTCCGACAGGGGAAGGGATGTACACTGAAGCTTTCTTT
>TRBJ1-1|.|TRBD1|TRBV11-2
CASSLEIGTGLNTEAFF
TGTGCCAGCAGCTTAGAAATTGGGACAGGGCTGAACACTGAAGCTTTCTTT
>TRBJ1-2|.|.|TRBV7-2
CASSLGQEHGYTF
TGTGCCAGCAGCTTAGGTCAGGAACATGGCTACACCTTC
>TRBJ1-1|.|.|TRBV5-8
CASRPSDTEAFF
TGTGCCAGCAGGCCCTCGGACACTGAAGCTTTCTTT
>TRBJ2-3|.|TRBD2|TRBV3-1/TRBV3-2
CASSPNLAGEGMRQYF
TGTGCCAGCAGCCCGAATCTAGCGGGAGAGGGTATGAGGCAGTATTTT
>TRBJ1-2|.|.|TRBV28
CASSLDRNYGYTF
TGTGCCAGCAGTTTAGACAGGAACTATGGCTACACCTTC
>TRBJ2-2|.|.|TRBV3-1/TRBV3-2
CASSQGPNTGELFF
TGTGCCAGCAGCCAGGGACCGAACACCGGGGAGCTGTTTTTT
>TRBJ1-3|once|.|TRBV7-6
CASSLAGGAGNTIYF
TGTGCCAGCAGCTTAGCTGGGGGAGCTGGAAACACCATATATTTT
>TRBJ2-5|.|.|TRBV5-1
CASSENGETQYF
TGCGCCAGCAGCGAAAATGGAGAGACCCAGTACTTC
>TRBJ1-2|.|.|TRBV28
CASNQAAPRNYGYTF
TGTGCCAGCAACCAGGCTGCTCCCCGCAACTATGGCTACACCTTC
>TRBJ1-1|.|.|TRBV9
CASSVAGAWNTEAFF
TGTGCCAGCAGCGTAGCGGGGGCCTGGAACACTGAAGCTTTCTTT
>TRBJ1-5|.|TRBD1|TRBV19
CASSPPVQGHQPQHF
TGTGCCAGTTCTCCCCCCGTACAGGGGCATCAGCCCCAGCATTTT
>TRBJ2-3|once|.|TRBV4-2
CASSQDRPGLTQYF
TGTGCCAGCAGCCAAGACCGGCCGGGCCTTACGCAGTATTTT
>TRBJ1-5|.|.|TRBV5-6
CASRILGESQPQHF
TGTGCCAGCCGAATCCTGGGAGAGAGTCAGCCCCAGCATTTT
>TRBJ2-1|.|TRBD2|TRBV2
CASLAGLGNEQFF
TGTGCCAGCCTAGCGGGATTGGGAAATGAGCAGTTCTTC
>TRBJ2-5|.|.|TRBV11-3
CASSPSRGEETQYF
TGTGCCAGCAGCCCTTCGAGGGGGGAAGAGACCCAGTACTTC
>TRBJ1-2|once|TRBD1|TRBV12-3/TRBV12-4
CASSLQQGRGYTF
TGTGCCAGCAGTCTTCAACAGGGGAGAGGCTACACCTTC
>TRBJ1-4|.|.|TRBV12-3/TRBV12-4
CAKSGGRNEKLFF
TGTGCCAAATCGGGGGGCCGGAATGAAAAACTGTTTTTT
>TRBJ1-4|few|TRBD1|TRBV2
CASSDDRGLGEKLFF
TGTGCCAGCAGTGACGACAGGGGGCTCGGTGAAAAACTGTTTTTT
>TRBJ2-3|.|TRBD2|TRBV6-4
CASSGLAGADTQYF
TGTGCCAGCAGTGGACTAGCGGGAGCAGATACGCAGTATTTT
>TRBJ1-1|.|.|TRBV7-9
CASSLQGTGVAFF
TGTGCCAGCAGCTTACAGGGGACCGGTGTGGCTTTCTTT
>TRBJ2-3|.|TRBD2|TRBV2
CATALAGGITDTQYF
TGTGCCACCGCCCTAGCGGGGGGGATCACAGATACGCAGTATTTT
>TRBJ1-1|.|.|TRBV28
CASSSQPGGALGRF
TGTGCCAGCAGTTCCCAGCCTGGAGGGGCCCTGGGGAGATTT
>TRBJ2-2|.|.|TRBV13
CASSLAPGELFF
TGTGCCAGCAGCTTAGCCCCCGGGGAGCTGTTTTTT
>TRBJ1-1|.|.|TRBV5-1
CASSFQGLGTEAFF
TGCGCCAGCAGCTTCCAGGGGTTGGGCACTGAAGCTTTCTTT
>TRBJ1-1|.|TRBD1|TRBV4-3
CASSLDRGTEAFF
TGCGCCAGCAGCTTGGACAGGGGAACTGAAGCTTTCTTT
>TRBJ2-1|.|.|TRBV4-1
CASSQDTSRSYNEQFF
TGCGCCAGCAGCCAGGACACTTCCCGCTCCTACAATGAGCAGTTCTTC
>TRBJ1-1|once|.|TRBV5-1
CASSTGREAFF
TGCGCCAGCAGCACAGGCAGGGAAGCTTTCTTT